This T cell receptor (beta chain) was obtained from a study of identical twins. Broader study findings: Out-of-frame beta sequences exhibited a weaker degree of excess twin sharing.

From the 5' RACE reads, TCRdb called clonotypes with MiXCR, one entry per CDR3 protein. The repertoire has a few hundred thousand distinct CDR3 sequences, about a fifth of them found once; the top ten carry about 12%. Ten or more counts support this clonotype. What it binds is unknown. Trimming shortened V by 3 bases and J by 7 bases, and 13 bases separated the two germline ends. Germline CDR1 reads SGHRS; CDR2 reads YFSETQ. CDR3 length: 14 residues. The sequence was collected from a man aged 50 to 59 in good health. V gene TRBV5-1 combines with J gene TRBJ2-2; possibly TRBD1 for D (5 bases). The sample was naive T cells sorted from blood. The CDR3 loop reads CASSYSTEFGELFF. CDR3 coding DNA: TGCGCCAGCAGCTACTCGACAGAATTCGGGGAGCTGTTTTTT.